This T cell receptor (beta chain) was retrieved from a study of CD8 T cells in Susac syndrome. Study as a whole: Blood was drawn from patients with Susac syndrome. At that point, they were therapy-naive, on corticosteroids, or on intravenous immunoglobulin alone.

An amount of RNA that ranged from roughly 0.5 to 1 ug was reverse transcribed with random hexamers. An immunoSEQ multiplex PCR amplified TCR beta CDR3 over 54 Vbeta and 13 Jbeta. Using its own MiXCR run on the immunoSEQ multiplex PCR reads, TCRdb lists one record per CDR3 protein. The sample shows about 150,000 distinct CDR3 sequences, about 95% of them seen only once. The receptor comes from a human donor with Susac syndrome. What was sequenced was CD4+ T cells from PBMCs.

For the CDR3, the DNA is TGTGCCACCAGGGGGGTCGGGGCCAACGTCCTGACTTTC. Its translation: CATRGVGANVLTF. This sequence joins TRBV15 and TRBJ2-6; D possibly matches TRBD1 or TRBD2 (5 bases each). This CDR3 is built from 13 residues. V was pared by 6 bases and J by 4 bases, with 7 bases between. From germline, CDR1 is LNHNV and CDR2 YYDKDF (reference sequence).